The source of this TCR beta chain is a study of cytomegalovirus exposure and HLA in healthy donors (TCRdb year 2017). Concerning the study at large: A later analysis indicated that the 130 or so validation repertoires were generated on the platform also employed for the approximately 700 repertoires of the first cohort. The study aimed to test whether signatures of past pathogen exposure could be identified by cataloging public T cell receptors. Along with the approximately 620-subject first cohort, a separate validation cohort of around 110 different subjects was used. To predict cytomegalovirus infection status, the study brought together high-throughput TCR immunosequencing, statistical association of individual TCRs with disease status, and machine learning.

What the research found in general, with its limitations: In vitro tests confirmed that a few of the cytomegalovirus-associated TCR beta chains recognize cytomegalovirus antigens. Of the cluster scores, about 94% were above 0 in a later analysis, which found that TCRs clustered in the first cohort also tended to co-occur in the 130 or so validation repertoires. In the study, approximately 150 TCR beta chains were listed as associated with cytomegalovirus. The authors suggested that the approach could potentially be generalized to other disease states and immunological phenotypes. Cytomegalovirus status was reported to be diagnosed by the classifier with high specificity and sensitivity in both the original and validation cohorts. The validation cohort had no HLA typing available for a later analysis, so co-occurrence within that cohort was assessed over all 110 or so repertoires. While some public TCRs were present in many individuals, most TCR sequences turned up only very rarely across donors.

On this clone: Its antigen has not been determined. The input lacks base qualities; no much larger clone sits a single base away.

Donors formed part of the validation cohort, which comprised approximately 130 subjects and was distinct from the first cohort of roughly 600 subjects. From the cysteine through the phenylalanine, the CDR3 covers 14 amino acids. The kept DNA is CDR3 alone, 42 bases in frame from the first base. Based on the germline V gene, the CDR1 and CDR2 sequences are MGHDK and SYGVNS. A distance of 13 bases separates the germline ends of V and J, which lose 9 bases and 1 base respectively. The library was prepared using the immunoSEQ multiplex PCR assay. On the authors' methods: To diagnose cytomegalovirus status from the catalog of TCR beta chain sequences, a statistical classification framework was built. The table comes from immuneACCESS by way of TCRdb, which keeps in-frame sequences with V and J called. Part of the clones is missing from these tables; in studies checked, under half for an unresolved V gene and the rest for unknown reasons. The DNA gave D and trimming, while V, J and clone size come from that table. The sample table shows 140,000 or so clones, and 80% to 95% are seen once. 0.6% to 0.8% of the sample is taken by the ten largest.

Sequencing used PBMCs. The sequence derives from a man aged 18 to 35 in good health and CMV-seronegative. The chain links TRBV25-1 with TRBJ1-3; the D segment could be TRBD1, given 5 matching bases. The CDR3 reads CASTPGGSGNTIYF. The nucleotide sequence reads as follows: TGTGCCAGTACTCCTGGGGGGTCTGGAAACACCATATATTTT. Reference TRBV25-1 and TRBJ1-3 genes cover what lies past the CDR3, so the full variable domain is EADIYQTPRYLVIGTGKKITLECSQTMGHDKMYWYQQDPGMELHLIHYSYGVNSTEKGDLSSESTVSRIRTEHFPLTLESARPSHTSQYLCASTPGGSGNTIYFGEGSWLTVV.